Following are 6 T cell receptor beta chains from one sample sequenced in a study of T cells in women clearing cervical HPV infection. Assay used: immunoSEQ multiplex PCR; TCRdb lists only in-frame clones, some missing. The sample's table shows some 40,000 clones. The sequenced sample was blood buffy coat. The receptors come from a woman between 18 and 70 years old with a cervical HPV16 infection that either progressed to CIN3+ or cleared (not recorded which).

In regard to this clone: The observed sequence ends 3 residues before the CDR3 terminus, with the missing tail filled in from the germline J gene. The chain joins TRBV6-1 to TRBJ2-7; D gene ambiguous. Germline CDR1 is MNHNS and CDR2 is SASEGT. The CDR3 consists of 11 residues. Trimming pared 3 bases from V and 6 bases from J, leaving 6 bases between. Partial CDR3 DNA: TGTGCCAGCAGTGAGAACACCGAG. This translates into CASSENTE. The whole CDR3 sequence is CASSENTEQYF.

About this clone itself: The DNA ends 3 residues before the CDR3 does, and the rest of the CDR3 is filled in from the germline J gene. The chain uses TRBV7-9 and TRBJ1-1, with D possibly TRBD1 on 6 matching bases. Trimming took 5 bases from V and 0 from J, leaving 13 bases between them. Germline loops: CDR1 SEHNR, CDR2 FQNEAQ (reference sequence). CDR3 length equals 15 residues. Incomplete CDR3 DNA: TGTGCCAGCAGCACGGACAGACTGATGAACACTGAA. This gives the protein CASSTDRLMNTE. The CDR3 in its entirety is CASSTDRLMNTEAFF.

This clone is deemed medium-sized by its frequency. From the germline J gene comes the end of the CDR3, since the read stops 3 residues before it. This chain uses TRBV20-1 with TRBJ2-4; D not certain. CDR1 DFQATT and CDR2 SNEGSKA come from the germline V gene (reference sequence). Trimming shortened V by 4 bases and J by 4 bases, and 14 bases separated the two germline ends. The CDR3 has 14 residues. Incomplete CDR3 DNA: TGCAGTGCTAATGGGCAGGTCTTAAAAAACATT. It translates to CSANGQVLKNI. The whole CDR3 sequence is CSANGQVLKNIQYF.

To note about this clone: The read stops 3 residues short of the end of the CDR3; the missing end is completed from the germline J gene. The chain uses TRBV7-6 and TRBJ2-3; 9 positions agree with TRBD2. The germline gives CDR1 SGHVS, CDR2 FNYEAQ. CDR3 length equals 18 residues. Trimming removed 5 bases from V and 8 bases from J; junction bases left unmatched: 20. CDR3 DNA, as far as it was read: TGTGCCAGCAGCCCGCTAGCGGGATTAGGCACATTGGTGGGTACG. Protein: CASSPLAGLGTLVGT. The full CDR3 protein reads CASSPLAGLGTLVGTQYF.

Details on this clone: Read data end 3 residues before the CDR3 end; the end is taken from the germline J gene. The chain uses TRBV7-9 and TRBJ2-2; D is ambiguous. Trimming stripped 5 bases from V and 5 bases from J, with 15 bases between. The CDR3 runs to 15 residues. Germline V lookup: CDR1 SEHNR, CDR2 FQNEAQ (reference sequence). CDR3 residues: CASSRDLSRTGELFF. The sequenced part of the CDR3 DNA is TGTGCCAGCAGCAGAGATCTATCACGGACCGGGGAG. The full variable domain, with the rest looked up from reference TRBV7-9 and TRBJ2-2, is DTGVSQNPRHKITKRGQNVTFRCDPISEHNRLYWYRQTLGQGPEFLTYFQNEAQLEKSRLLSDRFSAERPKGSFSTLEIQRTEQGDSAMYLCASSRDLSRTGELFFGEGSRLTVL.

As concerns this clone: Coverage ceases 3 residues before the CDR3 finishes, and the germline J gene fills in the end. The rearrangement links TRBV5-6 to TRBJ1-5, with a weak D call TRBD1 (6 bases). The CDR3 loop spans 13 amino acids. The V and J ends lost 7 bases and 3 bases respectively, with 11 bases between them. Per germline, CDR1 SGHDT and CDR2 YYEEEE. The sequenced part of the CDR3 DNA is TGTGCCAGCGGCAGGGGTGTCAATCAGCCC. Translating it yields CASGRGVNQP. In full, the CDR3 is CASGRGVNQPQHF.